Below, 29 T cell receptor beta chains from the same sample are listed, as sequenced in a study of Ad26.COV2.S vaccination and SARS-CoV-2 variants. This sample's treatment: roughly 20 received Ad26.COV2.S at low or high dose, single or two shots; several received placebo; per-sample allocation not given. Samples came from day 63 after the first vaccine or placebo injection. Sequenced by immunoSEQ multiplex PCR; TCRdb stores in-frame clones only, minus some. The table records under 300,000 clones, roughly 87% of them present only once. The material was peripheral blood, obtained in a trial of Ad26.COV2.S vaccine versus placebo. The receptors derive from a person between 18 and 59 years old who received the Ad26.COV2.S COVID-19 vaccine or a placebo.

The rearrangement uses TRBV20-1 and TRBJ2-7; D not resolved. Germline V gene lookup returns CDR1 DFQATT and CDR2 SNEGSKA (reference sequence). There are 10 residues in the CDR3. V lost 5 bases and J 0 bases, leaving 2 bases between the germline ends. Here the CDR3 reads CSAASYEQYF. The CDR3 nucleotides read TGCAGTGCTGCCTCCTACGAGCAGTACTTC.

The chain has TRBV7-6 and TRBJ1-5; TRBD1 agrees at 8 bases. Germline CDR1 and CDR2: SGHVS and FNYEAQ. V lost 5 bases and J lost 4; bases outside the gene matches: 4. The CDR3 sequence is 14 residues long. The CDR3 bases are TGTGCCAGCAGCCCGACAGGGGAGAATCAGCCCCAGCATTTT. Translation gives CASSPTGENQPQHF.

V gene TRBV4-1 combines with J gene TRBJ2-7; TRBD1 matches at 7 bases. Looked up from germline, CDR1 is MGHRA and CDR2 is YSYEKL. The CDR3 has 14 residues. Trimming cost V 6 bases and J 3 bases; bases outside gene matches: 8. CDR3 bases: TGCGCCAGCAGACCCGACAGGGAGTACTACGAGCAGTACTTC. Translation gives CASRPDREYYEQYF.

The chain carries TRBV7-2 and TRBJ1-5; 8 nucleotides line up with TRBD1. The CDR3 has 13 residues. V lost 3 bases, J lost 6 bases, and 1 base stayed unmatched. The germline gives CDR1 SGHTA, CDR2 FQGNSA. Here the CDR3 DNA reads TGTGCCAGCAGCTTGGACAGGGCTCAGCCCCAGCATTTT. This codes for CASSLDRAQPQHF.

This clone was recorded only once. V and J are TRBV7-2 and TRBJ2-7; no firm D call. The CDR3 is 14 amino acids. Germline CDR1 is SGHTA and CDR2 is FQGNSA. The germline V and J ends were trimmed by 5 bases and 5 bases, with 16 bases remaining between them. The CDR3 loop reads CASSHQTPRHEQYF. CDR3 nucleotides: TGTGCCAGCAGCCACCAGACACCTCGCCACGAGCAGTACTTC.

V usage is TRBV29-1 and J usage is TRBJ1-1; tentatively, D is TRBD1 (6 bases). This CDR3 region has 13 residues. Germline CDR1 reads SQVTM; CDR2 reads ANQGSEA. V was pared by 5 bases and J by 4 bases, with 14 bases between. The CDR3 loop reads CSVSTGFGTEAFF. CDR3 bases: TGCAGCGTTTCGACAGGATTCGGCACTGAAGCTTTCTTT.

The rearrangement uses TRBV4-1 and TRBJ2-1; TRBD2 matches at 8 bases. This CDR3 has 16 residues. Germline V gene lookup returns CDR1 MGHRA and CDR2 YSYEKL. V lost 1 base, J lost 6 bases, and 8 bases stayed unmatched. CDR3 region: CASSQGPGTRRNEQFF. The CDR3 DNA reads as TGCGCCAGCAGCCAAGGGCCCGGGACTAGGCGCAATGAGCAGTTCTTC.

The V and J genes are TRBV19 and TRBJ1-2; 9 nucleotides match TRBD1. The CDR3 loop spans 15 amino acids. Germline CDR1 reads LNHDA; CDR2 reads SQIVND (reference sequence). The trim removed 4 bases at V and 3 bases at J, leaving 6 bases unmatched. The CDR3 sequence: CASSTRGQGDYGYTF. CDR3 coding DNA: TGTGCCAGTAGTACTAGGGGACAGGGAGACTATGGCTACACCTTC.

The V call is TRBV2, the J call TRBJ1-1; D uncertain. The germline V and J ends were trimmed by 1 base and 1 base, with 4 bases remaining between them. The CDR3 has 13 residues. Germline values: CDR1 SNHLY, CDR2 FYNNEI. The CDR3 protein is CASSEETNTEAFF. Here the CDR3 DNA reads TGTGCCAGCAGTGAAGAGACGAACACTGAAGCTTTCTTT.

The rearrangement uses TRBV24-1 and TRBJ2-2; a weak D match, TRBD1 (5 bases). The CDR3 length is 13 residues. Germline V gene lookup returns CDR1 KGHDR and CDR2 SFDVKD. V was shortened by 0 bases and J by 8 bases, with 6 bases between the two germline ends. The CDR3 here is CATSDLRGGELFF. CDR3 coding DNA: TGTGCCACCAGTGATTTGAGGGGAGGGGAGCTGTTTTTT.

The rearrangement joins TRBV4-1 to TRBJ1-2; no clear D gene. V was pared by 0 bases and J by 4 bases, with 12 bases between. The CDR3 extends over 15 amino acids. Per germline, CDR1 MGHRA and CDR2 YSYEKL. CDR3 residues: CASSQDTRSSYGYTF. The DNA for the CDR3 is TGCGCCAGCAGCCAAGATACGAGGAGTAGCTATGGCTACACCTTC.

The rearrangement joins TRBV7-9 to TRBJ1-2, with D possibly TRBD1 on 5 matching bases. V gave up 2 bases and J gave up 8 bases, with 18 bases separating them. This CDR3 contains 15 residues. Germline V gene data show CDR1 as SEHNR and CDR2 as FQNEAQ (reference sequence). Here the CDR3 reads CASSLPQGSIWGYTF. Here the CDR3 DNA reads TGTGCCAGCAGCTTACCCCAGGGCAGTATCTGGGGCTACACCTTC.

The rearrangement links TRBV18 to TRBJ1-4; D is unresolved. CDR3 length: 15 amino acids. Looked up from germline, CDR1 is KGHSH and CDR2 is LQKENI. Trimming pared 1 base from V and 1 base from J, leaving 7 bases between. The CDR3 sequence is CASSPQGITNEKLFF. The DNA of the CDR3 is TGTGCCAGCTCACCACAGGGAATAACTAATGAAAAACTGTTTTTT.

The rearrangement uses TRBV4-3 and TRBJ2-7; 13 nucleotides agree with TRBD2. The CDR3 has 15 amino acids. The germline CDR1 and CDR2 sequences are LGHNA and YSLEER. Trimming took 4 bases from V and 3 from J; bases not matched to a gene: 3. CDR3 nucleotide sequence: TGCGCCAGCAGCCGCGGGACTAGCGGGGTCTACGAGCAGTACTTC. Its translation: CASSRGTSGVYEQYF.

This clone was seen only once. The rearrangement uses TRBV2 and TRBJ1-1; D may be TRBD1 (5 bases). The CDR3 consists of 17 residues. V was clipped by 1 base and J by 1 base, with 16 bases between them. CDR1 is SNHLY, CDR2 FYNNEI, per germline. In DNA form, the CDR3 reads TGTGCCAGCAGTGAAGGGCGCAGAGCGAGGGGGAACACTGAAGCTTTCTTT. It translates to CASSEGRRARGNTEAFF.

This clone was found once. The chain joins TRBV12-3 or TRBV12-4 to TRBJ1-6, with no clear D. With 2 bases removed from V and 10 bases from J, the gap between germline ends came to 6 bases. This CDR3 spans 12 amino acids. CDR3 nucleotide sequence: TGTGCCAGCAGTTTACCGGGATCACCCCTCCACTTT. Protein: CASSLPGSPLHF.

J is TRBJ2-1 and V is TRBV9, with TRBD1 as a possible D gene (5 bases). The CDR3 is made up of 16 amino acids. Deletions cut 3 bases from V and 0 bases from J, with 13 bases between. Germline loops: CDR1 SGDLS, CDR2 YYNGEE. DNA for the CDR3: TGTGCCAGCAGCGCTGTACCAACAGGCTCCTACAATGAGCAGTTCTTC. The encoded protein is CASSAVPTGSYNEQFF.

V is TRBV6-2 or TRBV6-3 and J is TRBJ1-5; TRBD1 might be the D (6 bases). The CDR3 sequence is 17 residues long. CDR1 is MNHEY and CDR2 is SVGEGT in the germline V gene. V lost 0 bases to trimming and J lost 2 bases, with 14 bases between them. CDR3 sequence (DNA): TGTGCCAGCAGTTACTCGAAGGGGGTATCGGGCAATCAGCCCCAGCATTTT. It encodes CASSYSKGVSGNQPQHF.

J is TRBJ2-2 and V is TRBV5-1; no clear D. The germline V gene encodes CDR1 SGHRS and CDR2 YFSETQ. The V and J ends lost 3 bases and 1 base respectively, with 7 bases between them. This CDR3 has 14 residues. Here the CDR3 DNA reads TGCGCCAGCAGCTGGTGGGAGAACACCGGGGAGCTGTTTTTT. It encodes CASSWWENTGELFF. Complete variable domain (other parts from reference TRBV5-1 and TRBJ2-2): KAGVTQTPRYLIKTRGQQVTLSCSPISGHRSVSWYQQTPGQGLQFLFEYFSETQRNKGNFPGRFSGRQFSNSRSEMNVSTLELGDSALYLCASSWWENTGELFFGEGSRLTVL.

The chain couples TRBV7-2 to TRBJ2-3; D gene uncertain. The V gene's germline CDR1 is SGHTA and CDR2 FQGNSA. Between the trimmed V and J ends, which lost 0 bases and 0 bases, there was a span of 7 bases. CDR3 length: 15 amino acids. This CDR3 is CASSLAGPSTDTQYF. CDR3 coding DNA: TGTGCCAGCAGCTTAGCGGGTCCTAGCACAGATACGCAGTATTTT.

The chain uses TRBV3-1 (or the pseudogene TRBV3-2) and TRBJ2-1; weak D call: TRBD2 (5 bases). Germline CDR1 reads LGHDT; CDR2 reads YNNKEL (reference sequence). V was clipped by 5 bases and J by 7 bases, with 9 bases between them. The CDR3 runs 12 residues. The CDR3: CASSASGNEQFF. The CDR3 DNA is TGTGCCAGCAGCGCCTCGGGGAATGAGCAGTTCTTC.

The rearrangement uses TRBV20-1 and TRBJ2-7; D is unresolved. The CDR3 length is 11 residues. Trimming took 0 bases from V and 12 from J, leaving 12 bases between them. Germline CDR1 is DFQATT and CDR2 is SNEGSKA (reference sequence). The CDR3 region has the DNA TGCAGTGCTAGAGATCCGGCCTATACGTACGTC. Residues: CSARDPAYTYV.

V gene TRBV18 combines with J gene TRBJ2-1; D unresolved. CDR1 and CDR2 (germline): KGHSH, LQKENI. Deletions cut 6 bases from V and 0 bases from J, with 15 bases between. The CDR3 runs 16 residues. CDR3 sequence (DNA): TGTGCCAGCTCGACGTACCCAATAAGCTCCTACAATGAGCAGTTCTTC. Translation gives CASSTYPISSYNEQFF.

This clone was recorded only once. This chain links TRBV4-3 with TRBJ1-6; D perhaps matches TRBD1 (5 bases). V shed 0 bases and J shed 8 bases, with 8 bases lying between them. The CDR3 loop spans 14 amino acids. CDR1 LGHNA and CDR2 YSLEER come from the germline V gene. DNA for the CDR3: TGCGCCAGCAGCCAAGATCTAGGGGATTCACCCCTCCACTTT. This codes for CASSQDLGDSPLHF.

The rearrangement uses TRBV9 and TRBJ2-5; TRBD2 agrees at 10 bases. CDR3 length equals 15 residues. Trimming cost V 3 bases and J 5 bases; bases outside gene matches: 7. Germline V gene lookup returns CDR1 SGDLS and CDR2 YYNGEE. The CDR3 sequence is CASSGSGGARETQYF. DNA for the CDR3: TGTGCCAGCAGCGGGAGCGGGGGGGCCCGGGAGACCCAGTACTTC.

The genes are TRBV7-9 and TRBJ2-3; D is perhaps TRBD2 (5 bases). This CDR3 contains 12 residues. Germline lookup yields CDR1 SEHNR and CDR2 FQNEAQ (reference sequence). Trimming removed 8 bases at V and 6 bases at J, with 12 bases between. In DNA form, the CDR3 reads TGTGCCAGCCTAGCCATAGGGGATACGCAGTATTTT. Its translation is CASLAIGDTQYF.

This clone was seen just once. The V call is TRBV7-9, the J call TRBJ2-7, with D hard to call. Trimming removed 0 bases at V and 7 bases at J, with 13 bases between. From germline, CDR1 is SEHNR and CDR2 FQNEAQ (reference sequence). The CDR3 spans 14 residues. CDR3 DNA: TGTGCCAGCAGCTTAGCACCTACACGCTATGAGCAGTACTTC. Translation gives CASSLAPTRYEQYF.

The V call is TRBV7-9, the J call TRBJ2-3, with TRBD2 as a possible D gene (6 bases). This CDR3 spans 14 amino acids. Deletions cut 7 bases from V and 1 base from J, with 12 bases between. Germline V lookup: CDR1 SEHNR, CDR2 FQNEAQ (reference sequence). CDR3 sequence: CASNPEGRTDTQYF. CDR3 DNA sequence: TGTGCCAGCAACCCGGAGGGACGCACAGATACGCAGTATTTT.

CDR3: CASSPQGSDGYTF. The CDR3 nucleotides read TGTGCCAGCTCACCCCAGGGGAGCGATGGCTACACCTTC. This rearrangement joins TRBV18 to TRBJ1-2; D might be TRBD1 (6 bases). The CDR3 is made up of 13 amino acids. From germline, CDR1 is KGHSH and CDR2 LQKENI. V lost 3 bases to trimming and J lost 6 bases, with 11 bases between them.